Given below is one TCR beta chain in context. Its antigen is not known. Second-dose recipients at about 4 or about 12 weeks were treated as one pooled group. Produced via immunoSEQ multiplex PCR; TCRdb's table is partial and in-frame only. This sample has 120,000 or so clones, with roughly 90% found just once. Germline lookup yields CDR1 LNHDA and CDR2 SQIVND (reference sequence). There are 12 residues in the CDR3. Trimming stripped 4 bases from V and 2 bases from J, with 5 bases between. These data originate in a study of T cell responses to AZD1222 COVID-19 vaccine. Study results and caveats: Regions 160-218 and 743-854 dominated among vaccine-associated CD4 TCRs spanning spike. There were mostly white British donors and more females than males, and clonal diversity was possibly underestimated.

The chain uses TRBV19 and TRBJ1-1, with D unresolved. The sequenced sample was peripheral blood, obtained 28 days after the second AZD1222 dose. This clonotype was obtained from an adult who received the AZD1222 COVID-19 vaccine. The CDR3 is CASSTRNTEAFF. CDR3 nucleotides: TGTGCCAGTAGTACCAGAAACACTGAAGCTTTCTTT.